This TCR beta chain is drawn from a study of blood T cell repertoires in COVID-19. Across the study: Acute-phase and convalescent COVID-19 samples originated in the United States, Italy and Spain. PBMCs, B-cell-depleted T cells, or T cells provided the cDNA or gDNA that made up the material.

This CDR3 has 13 amino acids. Germline values: CDR1 SGHNT, CDR2 YYREEE (reference sequence). Trimming cost V 4 bases and J 4 bases, with 11 bases left between them. TCRdb's table, derived via immunoSEQ multiplex PCR, lists solely in-frame clones and lacks some. The table lists 60,000 to 85,000 clones, roughly 80% of them singletons. The rearrangement links TRBV5-4 to TRBJ1-2; maybe TRBD1 (6 bases). The TCR was taken from a man between 65 and 85 years old who had recovered from COVID-19. The sample was peripheral blood. For the CDR3, the DNA is TGTGCCAGCAGCCCGGGGGGCGGCTATGGCTACACCTTC. Its protein is CASSPGGGYGYTF. Looking up the rest from reference TRBV5-4 and TRBJ1-2 gives the full variable domain: ETGVTQSPTHLIKTRGQQVTLRCSSQSGHNTVSWYQQALGQGPQFIFQYYREEENGRGNFPPRFSGLQFPNYSSELNVNALELDDSALYLCASSPGGGYGYTFGSGTRLTVV.